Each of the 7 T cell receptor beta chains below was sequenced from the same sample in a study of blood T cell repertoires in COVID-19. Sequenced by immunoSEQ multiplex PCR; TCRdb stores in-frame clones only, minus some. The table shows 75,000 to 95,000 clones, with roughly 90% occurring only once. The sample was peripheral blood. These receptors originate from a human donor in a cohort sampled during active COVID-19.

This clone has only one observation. The DNA for the CDR3 is TGTGCCAGCAGTTTAGAGGGACGGCGGGGCTATGGCTACACCTTC. Translating it yields CASSLEGRRGYGYTF. The chain employs TRBV28 and TRBJ1-2; a possible D gene is TRBD1 (5 bases). CDR1 MDHEN and CDR2 SYDVKM come from the germline V gene. V was clipped by 2 bases and J by 4 bases, with 14 bases between them. The CDR3 runs to 15 residues.

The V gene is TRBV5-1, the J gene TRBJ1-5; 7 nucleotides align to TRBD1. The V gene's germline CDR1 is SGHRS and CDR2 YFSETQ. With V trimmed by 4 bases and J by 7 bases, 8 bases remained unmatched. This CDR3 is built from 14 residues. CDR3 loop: CASSTTGFRQPQHF. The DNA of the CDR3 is TGCGCCAGCAGCACGACAGGGTTTCGGCAGCCCCAGCATTTT.

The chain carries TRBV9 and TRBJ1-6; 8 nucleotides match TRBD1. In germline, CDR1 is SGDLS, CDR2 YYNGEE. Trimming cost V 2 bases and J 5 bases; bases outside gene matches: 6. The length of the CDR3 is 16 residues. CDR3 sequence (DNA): TGTGCCAGCAGCGTCGACAGGGGACGTAATAATTCACCCCTCCACTTT. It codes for CASSVDRGRNNSPLHF.

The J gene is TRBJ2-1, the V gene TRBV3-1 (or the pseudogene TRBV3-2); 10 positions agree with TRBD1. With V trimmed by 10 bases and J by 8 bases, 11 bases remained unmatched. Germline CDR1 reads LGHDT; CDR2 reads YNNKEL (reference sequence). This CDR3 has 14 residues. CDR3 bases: TGTGCCACCGCGGGACAGGGGTTTCGGGATGAGCAGTTCTTC. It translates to CATAGQGFRDEQFF.

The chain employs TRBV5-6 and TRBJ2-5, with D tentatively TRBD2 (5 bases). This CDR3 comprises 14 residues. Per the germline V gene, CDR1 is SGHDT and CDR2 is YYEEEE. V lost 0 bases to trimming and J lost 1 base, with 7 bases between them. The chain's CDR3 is CASSLGGIQETQYF. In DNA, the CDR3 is TGTGCCAGCAGCTTGGGAGGGATCCAAGAGACCCAGTACTTC.

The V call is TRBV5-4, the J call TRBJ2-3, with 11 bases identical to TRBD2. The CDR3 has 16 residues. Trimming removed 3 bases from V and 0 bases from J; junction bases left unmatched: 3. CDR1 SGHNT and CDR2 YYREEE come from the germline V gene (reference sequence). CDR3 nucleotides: TGTGCCAGCAGCTACGGGACTAGCGGCAGCACAGATACGCAGTATTTT. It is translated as CASSYGTSGSTDTQYF.

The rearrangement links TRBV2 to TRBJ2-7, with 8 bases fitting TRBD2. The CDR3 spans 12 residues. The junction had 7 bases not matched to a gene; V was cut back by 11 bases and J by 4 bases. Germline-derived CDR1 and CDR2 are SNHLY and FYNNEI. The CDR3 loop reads CAWRGAVYEQYF. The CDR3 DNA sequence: TGTGCCTGGCGGGGGGCAGTTTACGAGCAGTACTTC.